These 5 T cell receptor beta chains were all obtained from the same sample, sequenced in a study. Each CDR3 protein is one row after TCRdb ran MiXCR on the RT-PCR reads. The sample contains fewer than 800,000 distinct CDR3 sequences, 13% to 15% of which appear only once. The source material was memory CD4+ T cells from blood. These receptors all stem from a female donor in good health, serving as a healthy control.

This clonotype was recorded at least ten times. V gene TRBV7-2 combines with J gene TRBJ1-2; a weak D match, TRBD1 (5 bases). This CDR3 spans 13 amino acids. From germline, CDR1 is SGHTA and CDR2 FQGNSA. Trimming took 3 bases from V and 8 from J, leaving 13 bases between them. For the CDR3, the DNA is TGTGCCAGCAGCTTGGGAGGGGCTAGCGGCTACACCTTC. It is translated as CASSLGGASGYTF.

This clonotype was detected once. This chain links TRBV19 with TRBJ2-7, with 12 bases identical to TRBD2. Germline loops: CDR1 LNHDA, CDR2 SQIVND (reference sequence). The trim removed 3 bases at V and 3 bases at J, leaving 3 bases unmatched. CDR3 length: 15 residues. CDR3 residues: CASSILAGGNYEQYF. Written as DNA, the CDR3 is TGTGCCAGTAGTATCCTAGCGGGGGGGAACTACGAGCAGTACTTC.

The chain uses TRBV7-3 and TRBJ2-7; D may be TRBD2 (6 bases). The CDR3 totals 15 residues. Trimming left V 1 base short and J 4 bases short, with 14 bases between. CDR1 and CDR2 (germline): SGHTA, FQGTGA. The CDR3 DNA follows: TGTGCCAGCAGCTTAAGTGGCGGGAAGGGATACGAGCAGTACTTC. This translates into CASSLSGGKGYEQYF.

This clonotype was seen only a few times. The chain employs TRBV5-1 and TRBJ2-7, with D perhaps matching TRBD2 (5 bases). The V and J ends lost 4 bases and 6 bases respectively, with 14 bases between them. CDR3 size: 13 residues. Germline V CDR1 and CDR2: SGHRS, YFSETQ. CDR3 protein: CASSPGDGVEQYF. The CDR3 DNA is TGCGCCAGCAGCCCAGGAGACGGGGTCGAGCAGTACTTC.

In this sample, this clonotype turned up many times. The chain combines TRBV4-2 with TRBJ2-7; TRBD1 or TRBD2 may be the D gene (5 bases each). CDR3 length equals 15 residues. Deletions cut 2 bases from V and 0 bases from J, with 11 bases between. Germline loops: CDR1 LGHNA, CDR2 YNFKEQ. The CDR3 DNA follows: TGTGCCAGCAGCCAAACCGGGACGGTCTCCTACGAGCAGTACTTC. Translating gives CASSQTGTVSYEQYF.